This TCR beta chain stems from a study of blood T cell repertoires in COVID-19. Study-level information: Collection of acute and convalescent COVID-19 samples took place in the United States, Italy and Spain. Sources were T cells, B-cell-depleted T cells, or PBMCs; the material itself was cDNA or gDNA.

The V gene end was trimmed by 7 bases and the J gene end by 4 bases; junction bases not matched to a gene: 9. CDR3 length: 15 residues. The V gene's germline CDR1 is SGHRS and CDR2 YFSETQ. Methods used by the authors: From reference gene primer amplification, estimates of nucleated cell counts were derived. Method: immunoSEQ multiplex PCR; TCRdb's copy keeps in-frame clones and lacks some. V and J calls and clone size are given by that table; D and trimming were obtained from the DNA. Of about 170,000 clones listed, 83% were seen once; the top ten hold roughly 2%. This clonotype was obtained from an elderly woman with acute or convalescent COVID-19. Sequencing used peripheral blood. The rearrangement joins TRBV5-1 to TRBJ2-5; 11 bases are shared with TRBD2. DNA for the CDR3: TGCGCCAGCGCCCAAAATAGCGGGAGGGGAGAGACCCAGTACTTC. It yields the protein CASAQNSGRGETQYF.